The 22 T cell receptor beta chains listed next were all sequenced from one sample in a study of blood T cell repertoires in COVID-19. Repertoires were generated with immunoSEQ multiplex PCR, while TCRdb's copy carries only in-frame clones and drops some. Found here are some 230,000 clones, roughly 79% of them singletons; the top ten hold 15%. The specimen sequenced was PBMCs or T cells enriched from blood (not recorded which). Every receptor here comes from a man aged 40-49 years who had recovered from COVID-19.

The chain carries TRBV2 and TRBJ2-3, with TRBD2 matching 9 bases. V lost 2 bases and J lost 0; bases outside the gene matches: 15. Germline V gene sequence: CDR1 SNHLY, CDR2 FYNNEI. This CDR3 comprises 20 residues. The CDR3 sequence: CASSENQRGAFKYSTDTQYF. The CDR3 DNA reads TGTGCCAGCAGTGAAAACCAGCGGGGGGCCTTTAAGTATAGCACAGATACGCAGTATTTT.

The gene calls are TRBV28 and TRBJ2-7; 11 bases line up with TRBD1. The germline CDR1 and CDR2 sequences are MDHEN and SYDVKM. The CDR3 has 16 residues. The ends lost 3 bases at V and 2 bases at J; junction bases unmatched: 6. The CDR3: CASSFPGQGAAYEQYF. The DNA for the CDR3 is TGTGCCAGCAGTTTCCCCGGACAGGGGGCGGCCTACGAGCAGTACTTC.

The chain recombines TRBV19 with TRBJ2-1, with 8 nucleotides matching TRBD2. The CDR3 runs 16 residues. The V and J ends lost 9 bases and 4 bases, in that order; junction bases with no gene match: 14. Germline lookup yields CDR1 LNHDA and CDR2 SQIVND (reference sequence). The CDR3: CASTPFVAGPYNEQFF. CDR3 sequence (DNA): TGTGCCAGCACCCCGTTCGTAGCGGGGCCATACAATGAGCAGTTCTTC.

The chain couples TRBV28 to TRBJ2-1, with D possibly being TRBD1 (5 bases). Trimming removed 2 bases from V and 7 bases from J, with 15 bases in between. The germline V gene has CDR1 MDHEN and CDR2 SYDVKM. The CDR3 spans 15 residues. This CDR3 reads CASSLAQGWANEQFF. The CDR3, as DNA: TGTGCCAGCAGTTTAGCCCAGGGTTGGGCGAATGAGCAGTTCTTC. The variable domain in full, with the rest retrieved from reference TRBV28 and TRBJ2-1, is DVKVTQSSRYLVKRTGEKVFLECVQDMDHENMFWYRQDPGLGLRLIYFSYDVKMKEKGDIPEGYSVSREKKERFSLILESASTNQTSMYLCASSLAQGWANEQFFGPGTRLTVL.

The chain recombines TRBV28 with TRBJ1-5; the D is unclear. Trimming took 6 bases from V and 3 from J, leaving 12 bases between them. The CDR3 totals 14 residues. Germline loops: CDR1 MDHEN, CDR2 SYDVKM. The CDR3 region has the DNA TGTGCCAGCAGCTTGAGACGGGACAATCAGCCCCAGCATTTT. Translating gives CASSLRRDNQPQHF.

The chain couples TRBV27 to TRBJ2-2; D is perhaps TRBD2 (7 bases). V shed 5 bases and J shed 5 bases, with 12 bases lying between them. The V gene's germline CDR1 is MNHEY and CDR2 SMNVEV (reference sequence). CDR3 length: 14 amino acids. The CDR3 DNA is TGTGCCAGCAGTGGGGGGGCTTGGACCGGGGAGCTGTTTTTT. This codes for CASSGGAWTGELFF.

This chain joins TRBV3-1 (or the pseudogene TRBV3-2) and TRBJ2-2, with D unresolved. The CDR3 consists of 14 residues. V gave up 1 base and J gave up 5 bases, with 8 bases separating them. Per the germline V gene, CDR1 is LGHDT and CDR2 is YNNKEL (reference sequence). In nucleotides, the CDR3 is TGTGCCAGCAGCCAAGGGCCCCTTACCGGGGAGCTGTTTTTT. Translated: CASSQGPLTGELFF.

This rearrangement joins TRBV18 to TRBJ2-6; TRBD1 aligns across 8 bases. The CDR3 is made up of 17 amino acids. Germline trimming cut 0 bases from V and 1 base from J; bases unmatched to any gene: 2. In germline, CDR1 is KGHSH, CDR2 LQKENI. In nucleotides, the CDR3 is TGTGCCAGCTCACCACCGCAGGGGGCGTCTGGGGCCAACGTCCTGACTTTC. Protein: CASSPPQGASGANVLTF.

This sequence joins TRBV12-3 or TRBV12-4 and TRBJ2-2; a possible D gene is TRBD2 (6 bases). The CDR3 consists of 13 residues. Trimming removed 8 bases at V and 4 bases at J, with 11 bases between. CDR3 in DNA: TGTGCCAGCGGGCGGGGCGGCACCGGGGAGCTGTTTTTT. Translating gives CASGRGGTGELFF.

This chain joins TRBV18 and TRBJ1-5, with D perhaps TRBD1 (5 bases). Germline V gene data show CDR1 as KGHSH and CDR2 as LQKENI. V dropped 2 bases and J dropped 4 bases, with 12 bases sitting between them. This CDR3 has 15 residues. CDR3 DNA: TGTGCCAGCTCACCAAGTAGCCGGACAAATCAGCCCCAGCATTTT. Protein product: CASSPSSRTNQPQHF. Full variable domain (missing parts from reference TRBV18 and TRBJ1-5): NAGVMQNPRHLVRRRGQEARLRCSPMKGHSHVYWYRQLPEEGLKFMVYLQKENIIDESGMPKERFSAEFPKEGPSILRIQQVVRGDSAAYFCASSPSSRTNQPQHFGDGTRLSIL.

The chain joins TRBV2 to TRBJ1-5, with 10 bases lining up with TRBD1. This CDR3 has 14 residues. With V trimmed by 10 bases and J by 2 bases, 5 bases remained unmatched. Germline CDR1 and CDR2: SNHLY and FYNNEI. CDR3 in DNA: TGTGCCACCAGGACAGGGGGTGGCAATCAGCCCCAGCATTTT. This encodes CATRTGGGNQPQHF.

The chain carries TRBV7-7 and TRBJ2-1; 13 bases are a match to TRBD2. The V gene end was trimmed by 2 bases and the J gene end by 5 bases; junction bases not matched to a gene: 9. Germline CDR1 and CDR2: SSHAT and FNYEAQ (reference sequence). CDR3 length equals 18 residues. CDR3 DNA sequence: TGTGCCAGCAGCTTAAACGCCGGGACTAGCGGGAAAAACAATGAGCAGTTCTTC. Translated: CASSLNAGTSGKNNEQFF.

This clone was detected only a few times. The chain has TRBV28 and TRBJ1-5, with 9 bases identical to TRBD1. The CDR3 runs to 14 residues. Germline-derived CDR1 and CDR2 are MDHEN and SYDVKM. Trimming took 8 bases from V and 7 from J; bases not matched to a gene: 9. Here the CDR3 reads CASRSTGGRQPQHF. CDR3 in DNA: TGTGCCAGCCGATCGACAGGGGGGCGGCAGCCCCAGCATTTT.

The V call is TRBV6-1, the J call TRBJ1-6; 8 nucleotides align to TRBD1. Trimming cost V 4 bases and J 10 bases; bases outside gene matches: 15. Germline V gene lookup returns CDR1 MNHNS and CDR2 SASEGT. The CDR3 is made up of 17 amino acids. The CDR3 region has the DNA TGTGCCAGCAGTGCTGACCCCGGGACAGGTTCGTCCTCACCCCTCCACTTT. It encodes CASSADPGTGSSSPLHF.

This chain uses TRBV29-1 with TRBJ2-3, with D unresolved. CDR1 SQVTM and CDR2 ANQGSEA come from the germline V gene. CDR3 size: 13 residues. Trimming took 2 bases from V and 5 from J, leaving 11 bases between them. The CDR3 sequence is CSVEPRSVDTQYF. In nucleotides, the CDR3 is TGCAGCGTTGAACCTAGGAGCGTAGATACGCAGTATTTT.

This chain uses TRBV5-4 with TRBJ2-5; 10 bases agree with TRBD2. V shed 3 bases and J 2 bases; nucleotides not matched to a gene: 4. The CDR3 extends over 15 amino acids. Germline values: CDR1 SGHNT, CDR2 YYREEE (reference sequence). CDR3 amino acids: CASSYPAGGQETQYF. The CDR3 nucleotides read TGTGCCAGCAGCTACCCAGCGGGGGGGCAAGAGACCCAGTACTTC.

The chain has TRBV7-9 and TRBJ1-1; the D gene is possibly TRBD1 (5 bases). This CDR3 is 16 amino acids long. The germline gives CDR1 SEHNR, CDR2 FQNEAQ (reference sequence). The germline V and J ends were trimmed by 5 bases and 0 bases, with 16 bases remaining between them. This CDR3 is CASSPGTVRMNTEAFF. Written as DNA, the CDR3 is TGTGCCAGCAGCCCCGGGACTGTTCGAATGAACACTGAAGCTTTCTTT.

This rearrangement joins TRBV11-3 to TRBJ2-1, with D perhaps TRBD2 (5 bases). Germline V gives CDR1 SGHNT, CDR2 YENEEA. The CDR3 is made up of 14 amino acids. Trimming left V 1 base short and J 7 bases short, with 11 bases between. In nucleotides, the CDR3 is TGTGCCAGCAGCTTAGGAGGGAGTAAGAATGAGCAGTTCTTC. Protein: CASSLGGSKNEQFF.

V usage is TRBV7-2 and J usage is TRBJ1-5; D is uncertain. The CDR3 spans 15 residues. The V end was cut by 2 bases, the J end by 0 bases, with 8 bases between. Germline V lookup: CDR1 SGHTA, CDR2 FQGNSA. The CDR3 DNA follows: TGTGCCAGCAGCTTAACGGGGAGTAGCAATCAGCCCCAGCATTTT. As protein: CASSLTGSSNQPQHF.

The V gene is TRBV24-1, the J gene TRBJ2-3, with TRBD2 as a possible D gene (5 bases). Germline values: CDR1 KGHDR, CDR2 SFDVKD. The V end was cut by 6 bases, the J end by 0 bases, with 12 bases between. The CDR3 loop spans 15 amino acids. DNA of the CDR3: TGTGCCACCAGTCGCGCGGGCCCCAGCACAGATACGCAGTATTTT. Its translation is CATSRAGPSTDTQYF.

On this clone: At one of its ends the junction is not consistent with the germline gene, which may arise from a read error. This sequence joins TRBV6-5 and TRBJ2-2; 7 bases agree with TRBD1. The CDR3 loop spans 15 amino acids. CDR1 MNHEY and CDR2 SVGAGI come from the germline V gene. CDR3 amino acids: CASSPKTGRHRGAVF. The CDR3 nucleotides are TGTGCCAGCAGTCCGAAGACAGGGAGACACCGGGGAGCTGTTTTT.

The chain combines TRBV14 with TRBJ2-7, with D possibly being TRBD2 (5 bases). The V end was cut by 4 bases, the J end by 6 bases, with 19 bases between. The length of the CDR3 is 15 residues. Germline CDR1 is SGHDN and CDR2 is FVKESK. In DNA form, the CDR3 reads TGTGCCAGCAGCCCACGGAGGCCCTCCCCCGGCGAGCAGTACTTC. As protein: CASSPRRPSPGEQYF.